The 32 T cell receptor beta chains given below trace back to one sample, sequenced in a study of technical replicates of blood from a handful of donors. Some clones are missing from TCRdb's copy, which holds only in-frame ones; the method was immunoSEQ multiplex PCR. Here the sample spans over 70,000 clones, about 94% being singletons. Source material: T cells isolated from PBMCs. The receptors here all came from a human donor in good health.

V and J are TRBV4-1 and TRBJ1-2; 8 bases are a match to TRBD1. Germline CDR1 MGHRA, CDR2 YSYEKL. Unmatched junction bases numbered 7, after V lost 1 base and J lost 6 bases. The CDR3 length is 15 residues. Written as DNA, the CDR3 is TGCGCCAGCAGCCAAGGTCCAGGGGGCGAAAATGGCTACACCTTC. Its protein product is CASSQGPGGENGYTF.

This rearrangement joins TRBV4-1 to TRBJ2-5, with D perhaps matching TRBD2 (5 bases). The CDR3 contains 14 residues. Looked up from germline, CDR1 is MGHRA and CDR2 is YSYEKL. The V end was cut by 0 bases, the J end by 5 bases, with 10 bases between. The CDR3 protein is CASSQEPSRETQYF. Here the CDR3 DNA reads TGCGCCAGCAGCCAAGAGCCTAGCAGGGAGACCCAGTACTTC.

The chain has TRBV6-6 and TRBJ2-1; 10 nucleotides agree with TRBD2. The CDR3 extends over 14 amino acids. After removal of 8 bases from V and 4 bases from J, the junction contained 5 bases not matched to a gene. The germline CDR1 and CDR2 sequences are MNHNY and SVGAGI (reference sequence). CDR3 DNA: TGTGCCAGCGAAGGGACTAGCGCTTACAATGAGCAGTTCTTC. Its translation is CASEGTSAYNEQFF.

The chain is built from TRBV9 and TRBJ2-3, with 7 bases identical to TRBD2. This CDR3 spans 16 amino acids. Looked up from germline, CDR1 is SGDLS and CDR2 is YYNGEE. V was clipped by 0 bases and J by 1 base; unmatched bases: 5. The CDR3 protein is CASSVDVGGGTDTQYF. CDR3 nucleotides: TGTGCCAGCAGCGTAGATGTGGGAGGGGGCACAGATACGCAGTATTTT.

The chain has TRBV15 and TRBJ2-7; the D gene is possibly TRBD2 (6 bases). This CDR3 has 15 residues. Trimming took 0 bases from V and 1 from J, leaving 10 bases between them. CDR1 and CDR2 from the germline V gene are LNHNV and YYDKDF (reference sequence). For the CDR3, the DNA is TGTGCCACCAGCAGAGACTTCGGGAGATCCTACGAGCAGTACTTC. Its protein product is CATSRDFGRSYEQYF.

This rearrangement joins TRBV5-1 to TRBJ2-7; 10 bases are a match to TRBD2. Germline V lookup: CDR1 SGHRS, CDR2 YFSETQ. With V trimmed by 3 bases and J by 5 bases, 8 bases remained unmatched. The CDR3 is made up of 15 amino acids. The CDR3 DNA follows: TGCGCCAGCAGCTCGGCTAGCGGGAGTCCCCACGAGCAGTACTTC. Translating it yields CASSSASGSPHEQYF.

The rearrangement uses TRBV5-1 and TRBJ2-3; 11 bases map to TRBD2. V gave up 3 bases and J gave up 3 bases; unmatched junction bases: 9. The CDR3 totals 17 residues. Germline CDR1 is SGHRS and CDR2 is YFSETQ. CDR3: CASSSRLAGRPTDTQYF. The CDR3 DNA follows: TGCGCCAGCAGCTCCCGACTAGCGGGAAGGCCTACAGATACGCAGTATTTT.

The genes are TRBV6-6 and TRBJ1-2; 8 bases line up with TRBD1. CDR3 length: 12 residues. CDR1 MNHNY and CDR2 SVGAGI come from the germline V gene (reference sequence). After removal of 5 bases from V and 7 bases from J, the junction contained 3 bases not matched to a gene. Here the CDR3 DNA reads TGTGCCAGCAGTGCAGACAGGGGTGGCTACACCTTC. Translation gives CASSADRGGYTF.

The chain employs TRBV30 and TRBJ2-1, with D possibly TRBD1 on 5 matching bases. The CDR3 is 15 amino acids. V was clipped by 0 bases and J by 6 bases, with 15 bases between them. From germline, CDR1 is GTSNPN and CDR2 SVGIG (reference sequence). This chain's CDR3 is CAWSVRGQRTNEQFF. Here the CDR3 DNA reads TGTGCCTGGAGTGTACGCGGACAACGGACCAATGAGCAGTTCTTC. The full variable domain, with the rest looked up from reference TRBV30 and TRBJ2-1, is SQTIHQWPATLVQPVGSPLSLECTVEGTSNPNLYWYRQAAGRGLQLLFYSVGIGQISSEVPQNLSASRPQDRQFILSSKKLLLSDSGFYLCAWSVRGQRTNEQFFGPGTRLTVL.

This clone occurred once. The chain joins TRBV4-2 to TRBJ1-2; D ambiguous. V lost 4 bases, J lost 8 bases, and 11 bases lay in between. The CDR3 covers 12 residues. CDR1 and CDR2 (germline): LGHNA, YNFKEQ. The CDR3 DNA follows: TGTGCCAGCAGCCCGAGAGATCGGGGCTACACCTTC. It codes for CASSPRDRGYTF.

The chain recombines TRBV5-6 with TRBJ1-3; tentatively, D is TRBD1 (5 bases). The V end lost 1 base, the J end lost 0 bases, and 17 bases lay between the germline ends. Germline assignment: CDR1 SGHDT and CDR2 YYEEEE. The CDR3 runs 18 residues. CDR3 sequence (DNA): TGTGCCAGCAGCTTGTTTGGGGGGGGTCCAAGCTCTGGAAACACCATATATTTT. Its translation is CASSLFGGGPSSGNTIYF.

This chain connects TRBV6-5 to TRBJ1-1; D is unclear. The ends were cut back, 7 bases at V and 1 base at J, with 16 bases in the middle. This CDR3 has 15 amino acids. Germline V gene data show CDR1 as MNHEY and CDR2 as SVGAGI. CDR3 DNA: TGTGCCAGCATCCTTTCGGGAGGTGGGAACACTGAAGCTTTCTTT. Protein sequence: CASILSGGGNTEAFF.

This sequence joins TRBV2 and TRBJ2-3; 9 bases agree with TRBD2. This CDR3 is built from 14 residues. Germline V CDR1 and CDR2: SNHLY, FYNNEI. The trim removed 5 bases at V and 3 bases at J, leaving 3 bases unmatched. CDR3 protein: CASSLGLATDTQYF. For the CDR3, the DNA is TGTGCCAGCAGTCTAGGACTAGCGACAGATACGCAGTATTTT.

The chain couples TRBV11-1 to TRBJ1-1; TRBD1 aligns across 7 bases. V trimming: 5 bases; J trimming: 0 bases; junction bases outside the gene matches: 6. From germline, CDR1 is SGHAT and CDR2 FQDESV (reference sequence). This CDR3 has 15 residues. The CDR3 region is CASSPTTGVNTEAFF. The DNA of the CDR3 is TGTGCCAGCAGCCCTACTACAGGGGTGAACACTGAAGCTTTCTTT.

The J gene is TRBJ2-7, the V gene TRBV7-9, with D possibly TRBD2 on 6 matching bases. The V end was cut by 5 bases, the J end by 3 bases, with 8 bases between. The CDR3 covers 12 residues. The V gene's germline CDR1 is SEHNR and CDR2 FQNEAQ (reference sequence). The CDR3 sequence is CASSVGGYEQYF. The CDR3 bases are TGTGCCAGCAGCGTCGGGGGCTACGAGCAGTACTTC.

This rearrangement joins TRBV7-9 to TRBJ2-5; weak D call: TRBD2 (6 bases). The CDR3 contains 16 residues. Between the trimmed V and J ends, which lost 5 bases and 1 base, there was a span of 17 bases. Germline CDR1 is SEHNR and CDR2 is FQNEAQ (reference sequence). The CDR3 coding sequence is TGTGCCAGCAGCCCCACCCTGGGTAGCGGCCAAGAGACCCAGTACTTC. Protein: CASSPTLGSGQETQYF.

This chain joins TRBV10-3 and TRBJ1-4, with 12 bases identical to TRBD1. The germline CDR1 and CDR2 sequences are ENHRY and SYGVKD. Trimming at V came to 6 bases and at J to 8 bases, leaving 4 bases not matched to a gene. CDR3 length equals 14 residues. In DNA, the CDR3 is TGTGCCATCAGCGACGGGACAGGGGGCGAAAAACTGTTTTTT. This sequence encodes CAISDGTGGEKLFF.

The V and J genes are TRBV7-8 and TRBJ1-1; possible D gene TRBD1, 6 bases. V was shortened by 5 bases and J by 6 bases, with 16 bases between the two germline ends. Germline assignment: CDR1 SGHVS and CDR2 FQNEAQ. The CDR3 contains 14 residues. The CDR3 nucleotides are TGTGCCAGCAGCCCCTCGGGGGGCGGAGCTGAAGCTTTCTTT. This translates into CASSPSGGGAEAFF. Drawing the rest from reference TRBV7-8 and TRBJ1-1, the complete variable domain is GAGVSQSPRYKVAKRGQDVALRCDPISGHVSLFWYQQALGQGPEFLTYFQNEAQLDKSGLPSDRFFAERPEGSVSTLKIQRTQQEDSAVYLCASSPSGGGAEAFFGQGTRLTVV.

V gene TRBV5-4 combines with J gene TRBJ1-2; the D is unclear. The CDR3 runs to 13 residues. Germline V gene lookup returns CDR1 SGHNT and CDR2 YYREEE (reference sequence). V was pared by 3 bases and J by 4 bases, with 10 bases between. The CDR3 region is CASSSQASYGYTF. The CDR3 coding sequence is TGTGCCAGCAGCTCCCAAGCCTCCTATGGCTACACCTTC.

This chain uses TRBV5-4 with TRBJ2-5; 15 nucleotides agree with TRBD2. This CDR3 has 18 residues. After removal of 2 bases from V and 6 bases from J, the junction contained 11 bases not matched to a gene. Per germline, CDR1 SGHNT and CDR2 YYREEE (reference sequence). The CDR3 nucleotides read TGTGCCAGCAGCTTCGGACTAGCGGGAGGGCCCGAGGGGAAGACCCAGTACTTC. Translation: CASSFGLAGGPEGKTQYF.

CDR3 amino acids: CSVMNRGMTGELFF. Here the CDR3 DNA reads TGCAGCGTTATGAACAGGGGTATGACCGGGGAGCTGTTTTTT. The rearrangement joins TRBV29-1 to TRBJ2-2; 7 bases line up with TRBD1. The CDR3 loop spans 14 amino acids. V dropped 5 bases and J dropped 5; count of bases not matched to a gene: 8. Looked up from germline, CDR1 is SQVTM and CDR2 is ANQGSEA.

The chain combines TRBV21-1 with TRBJ2-7; no check of the table's D call, TRBD1, against the DNA was made. TRBV21-1 is termed a pseudogene. The CDR3 sequence is 16 residues long. The CDR3 DNA follows: TGTGCCAGCAGCAAAGGGTGGGACAGGGCTCTCTACGAGCAGTACTTC. Residues: CASSKGWDRALYEQYF.

The genes are TRBV7-6 and TRBJ2-7; D not resolved. Trimming took off 5 bases at V and 2 bases at J, with 13 bases between the two ends. Germline assignment: CDR1 SGHVS and CDR2 FNYEAQ. This CDR3 has 14 amino acids. The CDR3 is CASSQGWLAYEQYF. The CDR3 DNA sequence: TGTGCCAGCAGCCAAGGTTGGCTAGCCTACGAGCAGTACTTC.

CDR3 coding DNA: TGTGCCAGCAGTGTCTCCGACAGTCGCTCTGGAAACACCATATATTTT. Its protein product is CASSVSDSRSGNTIYF. The chain recombines TRBV2 with TRBJ1-3; maybe TRBD1 (5 bases). The CDR3 contains 16 residues. The V end was cut by 4 bases, the J end by 0 bases, with 13 bases between. The V gene's germline CDR1 is SNHLY and CDR2 FYNNEI.

V is TRBV11-3 and J is TRBJ2-3, with 8 bases identical to TRBD2. Germline CDR1 reads SGHNT; CDR2 reads YENEEA. There are 17 residues in the CDR3. The J segment lost 3 bases and the V segment lost 4 bases, leaving 12 bases of the junction unmatched. The CDR3 reads CASSSPAGVGRTDTQYF. The CDR3, as DNA: TGTGCCAGCAGCTCCCCAGCGGGGGTCGGGAGAACAGATACGCAGTATTTT. The variable domain in full, completed from reference TRBV11-3 and TRBJ2-3, reads EAGVVQSPRYKIIEKKQPVAFWCNPISGHNTLYWYLQNLGQGPELLIRYENEEAVDDSQLPKDRFSAERLKGVDSTLKIQPAELGDSAVYLCASSSPAGVGRTDTQYFGPGTRLTVL.

This rearrangement joins TRBV29-1 to TRBJ2-3; TRBD2 is a possible D gene (6 bases). Germline V gene lookup returns CDR1 SQVTM and CDR2 ANQGSEA. The V and J ends lost 7 bases and 2 bases respectively, with 7 bases between them. The CDR3 contains 11 residues. The CDR3 sequence: CSGDFTDTQYF. CDR3 in DNA: TGCAGCGGGGACTTCACAGATACGCAGTATTTT.

This clone occurred once. The chain links TRBV4-2 to TRBJ2-1; 7 bases are shared with TRBD1. Germline CDR1 reads LGHNA; CDR2 reads YNFKEQ. After removal of 1 base from V and 4 bases from J, the junction contained 4 bases not matched to a gene. This CDR3 spans 15 amino acids. CDR3 coding DNA: TGTGCCAGCAGCCAAGTAGGGACAGTGTACAATGAGCAGTTCTTC. It is translated as CASSQVGTVYNEQFF.

The chain couples TRBV9 to TRBJ1-2; the D is unclear. The germline V gene encodes CDR1 SGDLS and CDR2 YYNGEE. Trimming took 0 bases from V and 6 from J, leaving 15 bases between them. The CDR3 covers 15 residues. The CDR3, as DNA: TGTGCCAGCAGCGTAGTAAGAGACTCCATTGATGGCTACACCTTC. Translating it yields CASSVVRDSIDGYTF.

The rearrangement uses TRBV2 and TRBJ1-2, with TRBD1 matching over 9 bases. The CDR3 sequence is 14 residues long. Germline V lookup: CDR1 SNHLY, CDR2 FYNNEI. Trimming at V came to 4 bases and at J to 8 bases, leaving 8 bases not matched to a gene. The CDR3 DNA reads as TGTGCCAGCAGTGTGGCACAGGGGGCGCGGGGCTACACCTTC. It codes for CASSVAQGARGYTF.

This chain joins TRBV19 and TRBJ2-1; 8 bases are shared with TRBD2. The J segment lost 3 bases and the V segment lost 5 bases, leaving 6 bases of the junction unmatched. The CDR3 extends over 15 amino acids. Germline V CDR1 and CDR2: LNHDA, SQIVND (reference sequence). CDR3 nucleotides: TGTGCCAGTAGTTTCGAGCGGGGGTACTACAATGAGCAGTTCTTC. Amino acids: CASSFERGYYNEQFF.

V gene TRBV11-2 combines with J gene TRBJ2-1; D is ambiguous. This CDR3 contains 16 residues. The germline gives CDR1 SGHAT, CDR2 FQNNGV. V lost 3 bases, J lost 6 bases, and 18 bases lay in between. CDR3 in amino acids: CASSFKTVPRFNEQFF. Written as DNA, the CDR3 is TGTGCCAGCAGCTTTAAAACGGTTCCTAGATTCAATGAGCAGTTCTTC.

The chain employs TRBV7-9 and TRBJ2-2, with 9 bases aligning to TRBD1. Germline CDR1 reads SEHNR; CDR2 reads FQNEAQ (reference sequence). The length of the CDR3 is 15 residues. V lost 4 bases, J lost 6 bases, and 6 bases stayed unmatched. The CDR3 sequence: CASSSRDRVAGELFF. CDR3 coding DNA: TGTGCCAGCAGCTCCCGGGACAGGGTCGCCGGGGAGCTGTTTTTT.